This entry lists 14 T cell receptor beta chains sequenced from one sample in a study of blood T cells in healthy people across ages. Sample-barcoded 5' priming and a J-beta primer mix drove a second PCR of roughly 6 to 12 cycles. TCRdb fed the 5' RACE reads into MiXCR, producing one record per CDR3 protein. Among about 1.4 million distinct CDR3 sequences listed, roughly 59% were seen once. Sequencing was done on a sample of blood. The origin of the receptors is a man younger than 35 in good health.

The chain uses TRBV7-2 and TRBJ2-7; 8 nucleotides match TRBD1. J gave up 5 bases and V 7 bases, and 7 bases lay outside the gene matches. This CDR3 region has 13 residues. Germline values: CDR1 SGHTA, CDR2 FQGNSA. The chain's CDR3 is CASNQGAYDEQYF. DNA for the CDR3: TGTGCCAGCAACCAGGGGGCGTACGACGAGCAGTACTTC.

This clonotype was counted a few times. The chain recombines TRBV29-1 with TRBJ2-7; 9 nucleotides align to TRBD2. In germline, CDR1 is SQVTM, CDR2 ANQGSEA. The CDR3 sequence is 14 residues long. V trimming: 6 bases; J trimming: 0 bases; junction bases outside the gene matches: 6. The CDR3 here is CSVFDSGGSYEQYF. The CDR3 DNA is TGCAGCGTCTTCGATAGCGGGGGCTCCTACGAGCAGTACTTC.

This clonotype was detected a few times. The chain recombines TRBV4-1 with TRBJ2-5, with 8 bases identical to TRBD2. V lost 3 bases to trimming and J lost 4 bases; unmatched junction nucleotides: 1. Germline CDR1 is MGHRA and CDR2 is YSYEKL. CDR3 length: 13 residues. The CDR3 reads CASSQSGGETQYF. The DNA for the CDR3 is TGCGCCAGCAGCCAGAGCGGGGGAGAGACCCAGTACTTC.

The J gene is TRBJ2-1, the V gene TRBV10-3; TRBD2 matches at 11 bases. V lost 8 bases to trimming and J lost 4 bases; unmatched junction nucleotides: 19. From germline, CDR1 is ENHRY and CDR2 SYGVKD. This CDR3 has 19 residues. The CDR3 nucleotides are TGTGCCATCGGTCGGTGGCAGGACCTTGGGACTAGCGGTTACAATGAGCAGTTCTTC. As protein: CAIGRWQDLGTSGYNEQFF.

J is TRBJ1-1 and V is TRBV20-1; D gene ambiguous. CDR1 is DFQATT, CDR2 SNEGSKA, per germline (reference sequence). CDR3 length: 12 amino acids. V was cut by 3 bases and J by 7 bases, with 12 bases left in between. The CDR3 loop is CSASPREFEAFF. The CDR3 nucleotides read TGCAGTGCTAGCCCGCGGGAATTTGAAGCTTTCTTT.

This clonotype was detected once. The V and J genes are TRBV28 and TRBJ1-2; D call uncertain. The CDR3 is 13 residues long. The V gene's germline CDR1 is MDHEN and CDR2 SYDVKM. Trimming left V 5 bases short and J 3 bases short, with 10 bases between. CDR3 bases: TGTGCCAGCAGTCCCGACATGTACTATGGCTACACCTTC. Its protein product is CASSPDMYYGYTF.

As DNA, the CDR3 is TGCAGCGTGGGGGGGGTAATCGGGTCCTACGAGCAGTACTTC. It specifies CSVGGVIGSYEQYF. V usage is TRBV29-1 and J usage is TRBJ2-7, with TRBD2 matching over 7 bases. Germline CDR1 SQVTM, CDR2 ANQGSEA. V lost 6 bases to trimming and J lost 1 base; unmatched junction nucleotides: 9. The CDR3 is made up of 14 amino acids.

The V call is TRBV13, the J call TRBJ2-5; 11 positions agree with TRBD2. The V gene's germline CDR1 is PRHDT and CDR2 FYEKMQ (reference sequence). The J segment lost 1 base and the V segment lost 5 bases, leaving 6 bases of the junction unmatched. The CDR3 is made up of 16 amino acids. The CDR3 nucleotides are TGTGCCAGCAGCCAGATGACTAGCGGGATCCAAGAGACCCAGTACTTC. Amino acid sequence: CASSQMTSGIQETQYF. Using reference TRBV13 and TRBJ2-5 for the parts outside the CDR3, the full variable domain is AAGVIQSPRHLIKEKRETATLKCYPIPRHDTVYWYQQGPGQDPQFLISFYEKMQSDKGSIPDRFSAQQFSDYHSELNMSSLELGDSALYFCASSQMTSGIQETQYFGPGTRLLVL.

This chain joins TRBV27 and TRBJ1-1, with 9 bases that match TRBD1. Unmatched junction bases numbered 10, after V lost 6 bases and J lost 2 bases. Germline assignment: CDR1 MNHEY and CDR2 SMNVEV (reference sequence). This CDR3 region has 16 residues. The CDR3 nucleotides read TGTGCCAGCAGGGTACAGGGGGCCCTTGTAAACACTGAAGCTTTCTTT. This translates into CASRVQGALVNTEAFF.

CDR3 sequence: CASSSRGEINQPQHF. Written as DNA, the CDR3 is TGTGCCAGCAGCTCCAGGGGGGAAATCAATCAGCCCCAGCATTTT. The chain is built from TRBV5-8 and TRBJ1-5, with TRBD1 matching 7 bases. J lost 3 bases, V lost 3 bases, and 6 bases had no gene match. The length of the CDR3 is 15 residues. The germline CDR1 and CDR2 sequences are SGHTS and YDEGEE.

DNA for the CDR3: TGCAGTGCTAGAGATCCGGACAGGGCTGGTTTGGAGACCCAGTACTTC. Its translation: CSARDPDRAGLETQYF. V usage is TRBV20-1 and J usage is TRBJ2-5, with 8 bases matching TRBD1. V lost 0 bases and J lost 5; bases outside the gene matches: 11. This CDR3 has 16 amino acids. Germline V gene data show CDR1 as DFQATT and CDR2 as SNEGSKA (reference sequence).

In this sample, this clonotype turned up a few times. The chain joins TRBV5-1 to TRBJ2-3, with D unclear. CDR3 length: 15 amino acids. V was cut by 0 bases and J by 8 bases, with 16 bases left in between. Germline-derived CDR1 and CDR2 are SGHRS and YFSETQ. CDR3 residues: CASSLAVPAQTTQYF. The CDR3 nucleotides read TGCGCCAGCAGCTTGGCTGTTCCAGCCCAGACTACGCAGTATTTT.

For the CDR3, the DNA is TGTGCCAGCAGGATACAGGGGGCGCCGGGCGAGCAGTACTTC. It codes for CASRIQGAPGEQYF. The chain links TRBV27 to TRBJ2-5; 9 bases map to TRBD1. The last part of the DNA fits TRBJ2-7 better; the J call may be wrong. This CDR3 comprises 14 residues. Germline-derived CDR1 and CDR2 are MNHEY and SMNVEV (reference sequence).

The V and J genes are TRBV4-2 and TRBJ2-4, with D maybe TRBD2 (6 bases). Germline CDR1 and CDR2: LGHNA and YNFKEQ. Trimming took off 0 bases at V and 13 bases at J, with 19 bases between the two ends. The CDR3 runs 15 residues. This CDR3 is CASSQDGQRTGEQYF. The DNA of the CDR3 is TGTGCCAGCAGCCAAGACGGACAACGGACGGGGGAGCAGTACTTC.